The 23 T cell receptor beta chains below all came from one sample that was sequenced in a study of human T cells and chemical hapten exposure. TCRdb ran MiXCR on the RACE reads and lists one entry per CDR3 protein. The data show roughly 200,000 distinct CDR3 sequences, 20% to 25% seen once. The sample's time point: patch test 3, about 24 weeks after DPC sensitization. Treatment reported: therapeutic diphenylcyclopropenone sensitization with weekly scalp DPC. This sample comprised whole blood, obtained in connection with sensitization to the hapten diphenylcyclopropenone (DPC). Receptor source: a woman in her 40s with alopecia areata. Some clones in this sample may be carry-over from other donors' samples.

The rearrangement joins TRBV28 to TRBJ1-1, with D maybe TRBD1 (5 bases). V was pared by 5 bases and J by 4 bases, with 17 bases between. Germline V lookup: CDR1 MDHEN, CDR2 SYDVKM. The CDR3 sequence is 15 residues long. Written as DNA, the CDR3 is TGTGCCAGCAGTCCCCTCAGGGTGCGGGGCACTGAAGCTTTCTTT. The encoded protein is CASSPLRVRGTEAFF.

The V call is TRBV7-2, the J call TRBJ1-2, with D maybe TRBD1 (5 bases). Germline values: CDR1 SGHTA, CDR2 FQGNSA. V dropped 6 bases and J dropped 6 bases, with 14 bases sitting between them. This CDR3 comprises 13 residues. The CDR3 loop is CASRQGGRDGYTF. As DNA, the CDR3 is TGTGCCAGCAGGCAGGGTGGCCGAGATGGCTACACCTTC.

This clonotype was counted ten times or more. This chain connects TRBV7-2 to TRBJ2-7, with a tentative D call TRBD1 (6 bases). CDR1 SGHTA and CDR2 FQGNSA come from the germline V gene. This CDR3 is built from 16 residues. Trimming took off 6 bases at V and 2 bases at J, with 20 bases between the two ends. Here the CDR3 reads CASSPPPPGHAYEQYF. The CDR3 nucleotides read TGTGCCAGCAGTCCTCCTCCACCGGGACACGCCTACGAGCAGTACTTC.

The CDR3 loop reads CASRAGQPTGELFF. The CDR3, as DNA: TGTGCCAGCAGGGCGGGACAGCCCACCGGGGAGCTGTTTTTT. The rearrangement uses TRBV28 and TRBJ2-2; D possibly corresponds to TRBD1 (7 bases). Trimming removed 6 bases at V and 4 bases at J, with 12 bases between. This CDR3 region has 14 residues. Germline V lookup: CDR1 MDHEN, CDR2 SYDVKM.

This chain links TRBV27 with TRBJ2-7, with D possibly being TRBD1 or TRBD2 (6 bases each). Germline assignment: CDR1 MNHEY and CDR2 SMNVEV (reference sequence). The V end was cut by 1 base, the J end by 4 bases, with 11 bases between. The CDR3 runs to 14 residues. The CDR3 here is CASSLWRGSYEQYF. The CDR3 DNA reads TGTGCCAGCAGTTTATGGAGGGGGTCGTACGAGCAGTACTTC.

The chain has TRBV19 and TRBJ1-5; no reliable D call. Looked up from germline, CDR1 is LNHDA and CDR2 is SQIVND (reference sequence). The CDR3 consists of 16 residues. Deletions cut 1 base from V and 1 base from J, with 11 bases between. In DNA form, the CDR3 reads TGTGCCAGTAGTATAGTTCCGGGTTTAAGCAATCAGCCCCAGCATTTT. Residues: CASSIVPGLSNQPQHF.

This clonotype has just a few counts. The V call is TRBV7-8, the J call TRBJ2-7, with 7 bases matching TRBD2. CDR3 length: 15 amino acids. CDR1 is SGHVS, CDR2 FQNEAQ, per germline. V trimming: 1 base; J trimming: 0 bases; junction bases outside the gene matches: 3. CDR3 in DNA: TGTGCCAGCAGCTTAGTTCTAGCGGCCTCCTACGAGCAGTACTTC. It specifies CASSLVLAASYEQYF.

The chain couples TRBV28 to TRBJ2-7, with 7 bases that match TRBD1. There are 16 residues in the CDR3. Germline lookup yields CDR1 MDHEN and CDR2 SYDVKM. Germline trimming cut 4 bases from V and 2 bases from J; bases unmatched to any gene: 11. Here the CDR3 reads CASSYYTGTDTYEQYF. CDR3 coding DNA: TGTGCCAGCAGTTACTACACCGGGACAGACACCTACGAGCAGTACTTC.

This CDR3 is CASNKLAGFYNEQFF. The DNA for the CDR3 is TGTGCCAGCAACAAACTAGCGGGGTTTTACAATGAGCAGTTCTTC. The chain is built from TRBV6-2 or TRBV6-3 and TRBJ2-1, with 10 bases matching TRBD2. CDR1 MNHEY and CDR2 SVGEGT come from the germline V gene. The CDR3 totals 15 residues. V trimming: 7 bases; J trimming: 4 bases; junction bases outside the gene matches: 7.

This clonotype was picked up a small number of times. The rearrangement links TRBV24-1 to TRBJ1-1, with D perhaps TRBD1 (6 bases). CDR3 length: 13 amino acids. Germline CDR1 and CDR2: KGHDR and SFDVKD. Trimming left V 7 bases short and J 5 bases short, with 13 bases between. For the CDR3, the DNA is TGTGCCACCAGCAACGAGGGGGGGACTGAAGCTTTCTTT. Protein: CATSNEGGTEAFF.

The chain recombines TRBV29-1 with TRBJ2-5, with 10 bases identical to TRBD2. V lost 5 bases, J lost 3 bases, and 9 bases stayed unmatched. Germline V CDR1 and CDR2: SQVTM, ANQGSEA. This CDR3 spans 15 amino acids. CDR3 nucleotide sequence: TGCAGCGTTATAGCGGGAGGCGGGTTTGAAGAGACCCAGTACTTC. It translates to CSVIAGGGFEETQYF.

V usage is TRBV6-1 and J usage is TRBJ2-5, with 9 bases matching TRBD2. The CDR3 contains 15 residues. V shed 3 bases and J 5 bases; nucleotides not matched to a gene: 7. The V gene's germline CDR1 is MNHNS and CDR2 SASEGT. CDR3 nucleotide sequence: TGTGCCAGCAGTGATAACAGAGCGGGAGGTGAGACCCAGTACTTC. Amino acid sequence: CASSDNRAGGETQYF.

The chain is built from TRBV5-5 and TRBJ1-1; 8 positions agree with TRBD1. V shed 0 bases and J 4 bases; nucleotides not matched to a gene: 8. The germline gives CDR1 SGHKS, CDR2 YYEKEE (reference sequence). The CDR3 contains 16 residues. The CDR3 sequence is CASSLVGAGGITEAFF. In nucleotides, the CDR3 is TGTGCCAGCAGCTTGGTTGGTGCAGGGGGCATCACTGAAGCTTTCTTT.

In this sample, this clonotype turned up a few times. This sequence joins TRBV11-1 and TRBJ2-7, with D possibly TRBD2 on 5 matching bases. Germline V CDR1 and CDR2: SGHAT, FQDESV (reference sequence). Trimming removed 5 bases at V and 0 bases at J, with 20 bases between. CDR3 length: 17 amino acids. The CDR3 DNA is TGTGCCAGCAGCGCGACCATGGGGAGCGCCAGCTCCTACGAGCAGTACTTC. As protein: CASSATMGSASSYEQYF.

This chain joins TRBV7-3 and TRBJ2-1; D remains unclear. The CDR3 runs to 16 residues. Germline V gives CDR1 SGHTA, CDR2 FQGTGA. Trimming took 0 bases from V and 2 from J, leaving 11 bases between them. In DNA form, the CDR3 reads TGTGCCAGCAGCTTAACCGCGGCAGTCCCCTACAATGAGCAGTTCTTC. This sequence encodes CASSLTAAVPYNEQFF.

A few counts support this clonotype. This chain uses TRBV5-1 with TRBJ1-5; TRBD1 agrees at 9 bases. CDR1 and CDR2 (germline): SGHRS, YFSETQ. The CDR3 is 14 amino acids. Trimming at V came to 4 bases and at J to 7 bases, leaving 6 bases not matched to a gene. The CDR3 loop reads CASSDGTGKQPQHF. CDR3 nucleotide sequence: TGCGCCAGCAGCGATGGGACAGGGAAACAGCCCCAGCATTTT.

The CDR3: CSVEQGSYEQYF. CDR3 nucleotides: TGCAGCGTTGAACAGGGCTCCTACGAGCAGTACTTC. J is TRBJ2-7 and V is TRBV29-1, with D perhaps matching TRBD1 (5 bases). The germline V gene has CDR1 SQVTM and CDR2 ANQGSEA. The CDR3 contains 12 residues. With 2 bases removed from V and 0 bases from J, the gap between germline ends came to 5 bases.

The chain recombines TRBV20-1 with TRBJ2-1, with TRBD2 as a possible D gene (5 bases). Trimming pared 0 bases from V and 3 bases from J, leaving 12 bases between. This CDR3 has 15 residues. Germline V lookup: CDR1 DFQATT, CDR2 SNEGSKA (reference sequence). The CDR3, as DNA: TGCAGTGCTAGAGAGTCGGCGAGCGGCTACAATGAGCAGTTCTTC. Its protein product is CSARESASGYNEQFF.

The rearrangement joins TRBV25-1 to TRBJ2-1; D may be TRBD2 (5 bases). CDR1 and CDR2 (germline): MGHDK, SYGVNS. With 3 bases removed from V and 9 bases from J, the gap between germline ends came to 21 bases. The CDR3 has 16 amino acids. CDR3 sequence reads: CASSDLRVGRLGEQFF. The CDR3 DNA is TGTGCCAGCAGTGATTTGCGGGTAGGGCGCCTTGGTGAGCAGTTCTTC.

This clonotype showed up just a few times. The V call is TRBV20-1, the J call TRBJ2-5; the D gene is possibly TRBD1 (6 bases). CDR1 DFQATT and CDR2 SNEGSKA come from the germline V gene (reference sequence). Trimming left V 6 bases short and J 3 bases short, with 17 bases between. CDR3 length: 14 amino acids. The CDR3 region has the DNA TGCAGTGCCCAGACAGGTTTCCCGAAAGAGACCCAGTACTTC. The encoded protein is CSAQTGFPKETQYF.

This clonotype is a singleton in its sample. This chain uses TRBV18 with TRBJ1-6; TRBD1 matches 7 bases. This CDR3 has 13 amino acids. The germline CDR1 and CDR2 sequences are KGHSH and LQKENI. With 6 bases clipped from V and 6 bases from J, the junction kept 2 bases outside the gene matches. The CDR3 bases are TGTGCCAGCTCGGGACAGACTAATTCACCCCTCCACTTT. Protein: CASSGQTNSPLHF.

This clonotype was observed a handful of times. The CDR3: CAISGQGTLHGYTF. The CDR3, as DNA: TGTGCCATCAGTGGGCAGGGGACCTTACATGGCTACACCTTC. V is TRBV10-3 and J is TRBJ1-2; tentatively, D is TRBD1 (6 bases). Trimming shortened V by 4 bases and J by 6 bases, and 15 bases separated the two germline ends. Per germline, CDR1 ENHRY and CDR2 SYGVKD. The CDR3 contains 14 residues.

CDR3 in DNA: TGTGCCAGCAGCTTGGCCACTTCCTACAATGAGCAGTTCTTC. As protein: CASSLATSYNEQFF. V usage is TRBV5-4 and J usage is TRBJ2-1; D call uncertain. V was shortened by 0 bases and J by 1 base, with 5 bases between the two germline ends. This CDR3 has 14 amino acids. The germline V gene encodes CDR1 SGHNT and CDR2 YYREEE (reference sequence).